This paragraph covers one TCR beta chain sequence. Antigen: not known. Per the germline V gene, CDR1 is SQVTM and CDR2 is ANQGSEA. The V and J ends lost 6 bases and 0 bases respectively, with 14 bases between them. The CDR3 runs 14 residues. PBMCs numbering at least 7 million were isolated per sample. For the second PCR, which ran for roughly 6 to 12 cycles, a sample-barcoded 5' primer and a J-beta primer mix were used. TCRdb reprocessed the 5' RACE reads via MiXCR and lists one record per CDR3 protein. Among fewer than 1,000,000 distinct CDR3 sequences listed, 46% were seen once. This entry belongs to a study of blood T cells in healthy people across ages. Broader study findings: Diversity of TCR beta correlated strongly with naive T cell percentage. Aged donors had fewer naive CD4+ cells and lower diversity than long-lived donors. A roughly linear age-dependent decrease characterized TCR beta diversity per million T cells.

This TCR was sampled from a man older than 75 in good health. The rearrangement uses TRBV29-1 and TRBJ1-1; maybe TRBD1 (6 bases). Material: blood. As DNA, the CDR3 is TGCAGCGTCGAGGGGGGCGACATGAACACTGAAGCTTTCTTT. This codes for CSVEGGDMNTEAFF.